This T cell receptor (beta chain) was observed in a study of CD8 T cells in ankylosing spondylitis. Study-wide results and limits: Apparently characteristic of ankylosing spondylitis blood was a TCR beta motif (roughly eight highly homologous variants). The study looked at matched synovial fluid samples from ankylosing spondylitis patients. Disease-linked clones were reported to be significantly enriched there.

Of note for this clonotype: Its specificity is unknown.

Preparation of TCR beta libraries was done by quantitative 5'-RACE with molecular barcodes. Using its own MiXCR run on the 5' RACE reads, TCRdb lists one record per CDR3 protein. The profile covers under 850,000 distinct CDR3 sequences, with under 20% appearing a single time and around a fifth taken by the ten largest. From germline, CDR1 is DFQATT and CDR2 SNEGSKA (reference sequence). The CDR3 consists of 15 residues. V shed 4 bases, J shed 2 bases, and the junction held 8 bases outside the gene matches. This chain uses TRBV20-1 with TRBJ2-3; 8 positions agree with TRBD2. The sequence was collected from a male donor with ankylosing spondylitis. Sequencing was done on a sample of blood, either unsorted or a sorted T cell fraction (not recorded which). The CDR3: CSATRSGGITDTQYF. The CDR3 region has the DNA TGCAGTGCTACACGTTCGGGGGGGATCACAGATACGCAGTATTTT.